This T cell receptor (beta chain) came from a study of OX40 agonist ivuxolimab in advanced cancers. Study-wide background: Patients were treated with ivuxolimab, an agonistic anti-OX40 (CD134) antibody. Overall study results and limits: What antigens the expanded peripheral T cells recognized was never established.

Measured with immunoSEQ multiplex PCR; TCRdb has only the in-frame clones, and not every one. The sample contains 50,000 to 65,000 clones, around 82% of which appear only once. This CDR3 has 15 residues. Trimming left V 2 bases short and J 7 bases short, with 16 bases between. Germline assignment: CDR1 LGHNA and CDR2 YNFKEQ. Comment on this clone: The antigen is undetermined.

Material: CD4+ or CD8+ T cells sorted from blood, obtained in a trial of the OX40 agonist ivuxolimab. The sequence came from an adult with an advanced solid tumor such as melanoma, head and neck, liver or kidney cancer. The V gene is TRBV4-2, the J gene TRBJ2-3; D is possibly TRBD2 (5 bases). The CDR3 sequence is CASSQPGNEEYTQYF. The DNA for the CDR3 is TGTGCCAGCAGCCAACCCGGGAATGAAGAATATACGCAGTATTTT.